This T cell receptor beta chain emerged from a study of cytomegalovirus exposure and HLA in healthy donors. A multiplex PCR was run with 60 Vbeta primers and 13 Jbeta primers. Sequenced by immunoSEQ multiplex PCR; TCRdb stores in-frame clones only, minus some. The sample lists tens of thousands of clones, roughly two thirds occurring once. This TCR derives from a man between 60 and 70 years old in good health and CMV-seropositive. Sequenced input: PBMCs.

CDR3 sequence reads: CASSAWTGVYNEQFF. CDR3 nucleotides: TGTGCCAGCAGCGCCTGGACAGGGGTATACAATGAGCAGTTCTTC. V gene TRBV9 combines with J gene TRBJ2-1, with TRBD1 identical over 9 bases. This CDR3 spans 15 amino acids. With V trimmed by 3 bases and J by 4 bases, 5 bases remained unmatched. Per the germline V gene, CDR1 is SGDLS and CDR2 is YYNGEE.